This T cell receptor (beta chain) emerged from a study of long-term antiretroviral therapy in people with HIV. At survey level, the immunoSEQ assay was run in its v3.0 version. Measured with immunoSEQ multiplex PCR; TCRdb has only the in-frame clones, and not every one. The sample records over 15,000 clones, 91% being singletons. Worth noting for this clone: Its antigen is unidentified.

Study-wide results and limits: Diversity measured after ART increased yet remained under transplant donor controls. Repertoires looked antigen-experienced, with only a slight naive shift after ART.

CDR1 and CDR2 (germline): LGHNA, YSLEER. The V gene end was trimmed by 0 bases and the J gene end by 10 bases; junction bases not matched to a gene: 8. The CDR3 is made up of 16 amino acids. People in the study who had HIV all got their treatment in the United States. This sequence was found in a man aged 45-65 years with HIV. Sequencing was performed on unsorted PBMCs, taken 3 years after starting antiretroviral therapy. J is TRBJ1-6 and V is TRBV4-3, with 8 bases fitting TRBD1. This CDR3 reads CASSQEIGTGRSPLHF. CDR3 coding DNA: TGCGCCAGCAGCCAAGAAATTGGGACAGGCAGATCACCCCTCCACTTT.